One and the same sample provided the 8 T cell receptor beta chains below, sequenced in a study of blood T cell repertoires in COVID-19. The table came from immunoSEQ multiplex PCR; TCRdb's copy has only in-frame clones and leaves some out. The repertoire holds about 320,000 clones, around 84% seen once, with around 1.8% in the top ten. Sample: PBMCs or T cells enriched from blood (not recorded which). The receptors shown here come from a woman aged 25 to 39 who had been exposed to COVID-19.

The rearrangement uses TRBV27 and TRBJ2-5; 8 bases are shared with TRBD1. J was trimmed by 2 bases and V by 2 bases; bases with no gene match: 4. Germline V gene data show CDR1 as MNHEY and CDR2 as SMNVEV (reference sequence). The CDR3 is 15 amino acids. The CDR3 DNA reads TGTGCCAGCAGTTTAGGACAGGGTCCTCAAGAGACCCAGTACTTC. This codes for CASSLGQGPQETQYF.

This rearrangement joins TRBV19 to TRBJ1-2; unclear D gene. Germline CDR1 is LNHDA and CDR2 is SQIVND (reference sequence). The CDR3 length is 14 residues. Trimming pared 7 bases from V and 4 bases from J, leaving 16 bases between. The CDR3 is CASTPWNSLYGYTF. CDR3 nucleotides: TGTGCCAGTACCCCCTGGAACAGCCTCTATGGCTACACCTTC.

In this sample, this clone turned up a few times. The chain links TRBV28 to TRBJ2-2; 8 bases are a match to TRBD1. The CDR3 has 16 residues. CDR1 and CDR2 (germline): MDHEN, SYDVKM. V was pared by 5 bases and J by 0 bases, with 5 bases of the junction left unmatched. The DNA of the CDR3 is TGTGCCAGCAGTGCAGGACAGGGCACGAACACCGGGGAGCTGTTTTTT. This translates into CASSAGQGTNTGELFF. The full variable domain, with the rest looked up from reference TRBV28 and TRBJ2-2, is DVKVTQSSRYLVKRTGEKVFLECVQDMDHENMFWYRQDPGLGLRLIYFSYDVKMKEKGDIPEGYSVSREKKERFSLILESASTNQTSMYLCASSAGQGTNTGELFFGEGSRLTVL.

The rearrangement links TRBV18 to TRBJ2-7, with 7 bases matching TRBD1. Germline-derived CDR1 and CDR2 are KGHSH and LQKENI. The CDR3 is 14 residues long. The trim removed 4 bases at V and 0 bases at J, leaving 3 bases unmatched. The CDR3 coding sequence is TGTGCCAGCTCACTAACAGGGGACTCCTACGAGCAGTACTTC. As protein: CASSLTGDSYEQYF.

CDR3 region: CASAGTPTYNEQFF. As DNA, the CDR3 is TGTGCCAGCGCCGGGACACCTACTTACAATGAGCAGTTCTTC. The chain has TRBV19 and TRBJ2-1, with D possibly being TRBD1 (6 bases). The germline CDR1 and CDR2 sequences are LNHDA and SQIVND (reference sequence). This CDR3 spans 14 amino acids. Trimming removed 9 bases from V and 4 bases from J, with 16 bases in between.

This clone was counted a single time. The J gene is TRBJ2-1, the V gene TRBV4-1, with TRBD2 matching over 9 bases. CDR3 length equals 16 residues. Per the germline V gene, CDR1 is MGHRA and CDR2 is YSYEKL. Germline trimming cut 3 bases from V and 3 bases from J; bases unmatched to any gene: 6. CDR3 bases: TGCGCCAGCAGCCACCGCCGAGCGGGAGGCTACAATGAGCAGTTCTTC. Translated, it gives CASSHRRAGGYNEQFF.

The genes are TRBV28 and TRBJ2-7; tentative D call: TRBD2 (7 bases). Trimming stripped 8 bases from V and 7 bases from J, with 21 bases between. Germline values: CDR1 MDHEN, CDR2 SYDVKM. The CDR3 is 14 residues long. As DNA, the CDR3 is TGTGCCAGCGGAAAGGGGGGCTCCGGGAGGGAGCAGTACTTC. Translated, it gives CASGKGGSGREQYF.

The rearrangement links TRBV3-1 (or the pseudogene TRBV3-2) to TRBJ1-5; D is possibly TRBD1 (5 bases). Germline CDR1 and CDR2: LGHDT and YNNKEL (reference sequence). This CDR3 comprises 15 residues. V lost 1 base to trimming and J lost 3 bases, with 10 bases between them. CDR3 region: CASSQGQGFNQPQHF. The CDR3 region has the DNA TGTGCCAGCAGCCAAGGTCAGGGATTCAATCAGCCCCAGCATTTT.